A selection of T cell receptor beta chains follows, all from one sample in a study of blood T cells in healthy people across ages. One entry per CDR3 protein results from TCRdb running MiXCR on the 5' RACE reads. Of roughly 500,000 distinct CDR3 sequences listed, roughly a quarter are singletons. The sequenced material came from blood. Receptor source: a woman in her seventies in good health. The CDR3 runs from the conserved cysteine through the conserved F or W. The order of the fields is J gene, clone size, D gene, V gene, CDR3 DNA, CDR3 protein. The D gene is left open where the match is weak. The size of a clone is reported for some rows only, either as once, few or many, or as a class for expanded clones.

j_call: TRBJ2-1
clone_size: .
d_call: .
v_call: TRBV4-2
cdr3_nt: TGTGCCAGCAGCCTCAACCCTGCTAGGATCACGGGGACCGAGCAGTTCTTC
cdr3_aa: CASSLNPARITGTEQFF

j_call: TRBJ2-4
clone_size: .
d_call: .
v_call: TRBV20-1
cdr3_nt: TGCAGTGCTAGAGGGGCCGGGACCAACATTCAGTACTTC
cdr3_aa: CSARGAGTNIQYF

j_call: TRBJ2-5
clone_size: .
d_call: TRBD1
v_call: TRBV5-6
cdr3_nt: TGTGCCAGCAGCATGCCACCGGGACAGGGTAGGGAGACCCAGTACTTC
cdr3_aa: CASSMPPGQGRETQYF

j_call: TRBJ2-6
clone_size: .
d_call: .
v_call: TRBV20-1
cdr3_nt: TGCAGTGCTAGGGCTCCGAGCTCTGGGGCCAACGTCCTGACTTTC
cdr3_aa: CSARAPSSGANVLTF

j_call: TRBJ2-6
clone_size: .
d_call: .
v_call: TRBV3-1
cdr3_nt: TGTGCCAGCAGCCTTAAGGGGACGGGGGCCAACGTCCTGAGTTTC
cdr3_aa: CASSLKGTGANVLSF

j_call: TRBJ2-1
clone_size: .
d_call: .
v_call: TRBV2
cdr3_nt: TGTGCCAGCAGCCTCGAGGGGAACAATGAGCAGTTCTTC
cdr3_aa: CASSLEGNNEQFF

j_call: TRBJ1-5
clone_size: once
d_call: .
v_call: TRBV14
cdr3_nt: TGTGCCAGCAGCCAAAAAGGGTTAAATCAGCCCCAGCATTTT
cdr3_aa: CASSQKGLNQPQHF

j_call: TRBJ2-3
clone_size: .
d_call: TRBD2
v_call: TRBV11-3
cdr3_nt: TGTGCCAGCAGGCCCGGAGGTAGCGGGGGGGGTAGAGGAGATACGCAGTATTTT
cdr3_aa: CASRPGGSGGGRGDTQYF

j_call: TRBJ2-3
clone_size: .
d_call: TRBD2
v_call: TRBV20-1
cdr3_nt: TGCAGTGTCGGACTAGCGGGGGGACAACTCACAGATACGCAGTATTTT
cdr3_aa: CSVGLAGGQLTDTQYF

j_call: TRBJ1-1
clone_size: .
d_call: .
v_call: TRBV7-2
cdr3_nt: TGTGCCAGCAGCTTAGCGGAGGGGTTTACTGAAGCTTTCTTT
cdr3_aa: CASSLAEGFTEAFF

j_call: TRBJ1-2
clone_size: .
d_call: .
v_call: TRBV4-2
cdr3_nt: TGTGCCAGCAGCCAAGCTTCGACAGCCGGCTATGGCTACACCTTC
cdr3_aa: CASSQASTAGYGYTF

j_call: TRBJ2-5
clone_size: .
d_call: TRBD2
v_call: TRBV11-3
cdr3_nt: TGTGCCAGCAGCGCGCGGACTAGCGGGGAGACCCAGTACTTC
cdr3_aa: CASSARTSGETQYF

j_call: TRBJ2-7
clone_size: once
d_call: TRBD1
v_call: TRBV9
cdr3_nt: TGTGCCAGCAGCGTTACGACAGGGGCTGCCGACGAGCAGTACTTC
cdr3_aa: CASSVTTGAADEQYF

j_call: TRBJ2-5
clone_size: .
d_call: .
v_call: TRBV7-9
cdr3_nt: TGTGCCAGCAGCTTAGGGGTGCAGAAGGGAGAGACCCAGTACTTC
cdr3_aa: CASSLGVQKGETQYF

j_call: TRBJ2-3
clone_size: .
d_call: .
v_call: TRBV12-3/TRBV12-4
cdr3_nt: TGTGCCAGCAGTTTGCAGCGGCTTAGCACAGATACGCAGTATTTT
cdr3_aa: CASSLQRLSTDTQYF

j_call: TRBJ1-4
clone_size: .
d_call: .
v_call: TRBV11-2
cdr3_nt: TGTGCCAGCAGCTTAGCTTGGCAGGGTGGAAGAGAAAAACTGTTTTTT
cdr3_aa: CASSLAWQGGREKLFF

j_call: TRBJ2-5
clone_size: many
d_call: .
v_call: TRBV5-1
cdr3_nt: TGCGCCAGCAGCTTGGCAGGGACGGAGACCCAGTACTTC
cdr3_aa: CASSLAGTETQYF

j_call: TRBJ1-1
clone_size: .
d_call: .
v_call: TRBV12-3/TRBV12-4
cdr3_nt: TGTGCCAGCAGTCTCCGTAATGAAGCTTTCTTT
cdr3_aa: CASSLRNEAFF

j_call: TRBJ1-6
clone_size: .
d_call: TRBD1
v_call: TRBV7-8
cdr3_nt: TGTGCCAGCAGCTGGATCGGGACAGGAAGGCCTAATTCACCCCTCCACTTT
cdr3_aa: CASSWIGTGRPNSPLHF

j_call: TRBJ2-5
clone_size: .
d_call: TRBD1
v_call: TRBV20-1
cdr3_nt: TGCAGTGCTAGGCAGGGGGCGTACCAAGAGACCCAGTACTTC
cdr3_aa: CSARQGAYQETQYF

j_call: TRBJ2-6
clone_size: .
d_call: .
v_call: TRBV20-1
cdr3_nt: TGCAGTGCGGTGGGAGGGGCCAACGTCCTGACTTTC
cdr3_aa: CSAVGGANVLTF

j_call: TRBJ2-5
clone_size: .
d_call: TRBD1
v_call: TRBV7-3
cdr3_nt: TGTGCCAGCAGCCGAGGGACAGCTAGAAAAGAGACCCAGTACTTC
cdr3_aa: CASSRGTARKETQYF

j_call: TRBJ1-2
clone_size: .
d_call: TRBD1
v_call: TRBV5-1
cdr3_nt: TGCGCCAGCAGCTTGCTTGAGACAGGGGGCTACCGCTACACCTTC
cdr3_aa: CASSLLETGGYRYTF

j_call: TRBJ2-7
clone_size: .
d_call: TRBD1
v_call: TRBV20-1
cdr3_nt: TGCAGTGCGAGATTAGGGGGGGACAGGGCGAAGCCCTACGAGCAGTACTTC
cdr3_aa: CSARLGGDRAKPYEQYF